This passage covers 14 T cell receptor beta chains from one sample sequenced in a study of blood T cell repertoires in COVID-19. Using immunoSEQ multiplex PCR, the repertoire was profiled, and TCRdb retains in-frame clones only, with some absent. The sample holds some 300,000 clones; approximately 90% are singletons and the top ten take 6.9%. Sequences were obtained from peripheral blood. The source is a woman in her 30s who had recovered from COVID-19.

This chain joins TRBV7-3 and TRBJ2-2; D may be TRBD1 (6 bases). Trimming left V 5 bases short and J 4 bases short, with 11 bases between. Per germline, CDR1 SGHTA and CDR2 FQGTGA. CDR3 length equals 14 residues. The CDR3 loop is CASSRQGSTGELFF. For the CDR3, the DNA is TGTGCCAGCAGCCGGCAGGGGTCCACCGGGGAGCTGTTTTTT.

This rearrangement joins TRBV2 to TRBJ2-3; 13 nucleotides agree with TRBD2. This CDR3 comprises 15 residues. V lost 9 bases, J lost 5 bases, and 8 bases stayed unmatched. Germline V gene data show CDR1 as SNHLY and CDR2 as FYNNEI. The CDR3 loop is CARLGTSGDRDTQYF. The CDR3 DNA reads TGTGCCAGACTAGGGACTAGCGGGGACAGAGATACGCAGTATTTT. Full variable domain (rest looked up from reference TRBV2 and TRBJ2-3): EPEVTQTPSHQVTQMGQEVILRCVPISNHLYFYWYRQILGQKVEFLVSFYNNEISEKSEIFDDQFSVERPDGSNFTLKIRSTKLEDSAMYFCARLGTSGDRDTQYFGPGTRLTVL.

This chain uses TRBV4-1 with TRBJ2-2; D gene ambiguous. V shed 1 base and J shed 1 base, with 7 bases lying between them. The CDR3 has 15 amino acids. Germline V CDR1 and CDR2: MGHRA, YSYEKL. The CDR3 protein is CASSQVLRNTGELFF. As DNA, the CDR3 is TGCGCCAGCAGCCAAGTTTTGCGGAACACCGGGGAGCTGTTTTTT.

This clone is a singleton in its sample. This rearrangement joins TRBV28 to TRBJ2-5; 9 bases align to TRBD1. V was pared by 6 bases and J by 5 bases, with 7 bases of the junction left unmatched. Looked up from germline, CDR1 is MDHEN and CDR2 is SYDVKM. CDR3 length: 14 residues. As DNA, the CDR3 is TGTGCCAGCAGCCCACAGGGGGCGGTGGAGACCCAGTACTTC. It encodes CASSPQGAVETQYF.

The chain uses TRBV6-2 or TRBV6-3 and TRBJ2-1; D is possibly TRBD2 (5 bases). Germline loops: CDR1 MNHEY, CDR2 SVGEGT. V was clipped by 0 bases and J by 8 bases, with 14 bases between them. The CDR3 sequence is 15 residues long. The CDR3 bases are TGTGCCAGCAGTTACTCGAGGGTTGCAGTCGATGAGCAGTTCTTC. It translates to CASSYSRVAVDEQFF.

V and J are TRBV6-1 and TRBJ1-5; D unclear. The germline V gene has CDR1 MNHNS and CDR2 SASEGT. This CDR3 contains 15 residues. Trimming removed 2 bases from V and 0 bases from J, with 8 bases in between. The CDR3 coding sequence is TGTGCCAGCAGTGAAAAAGCCTATAGCAATCAGCCCCAGCATTTT. Protein product: CASSEKAYSNQPQHF.

For the CDR3, the DNA is TGTGCCAGCAGCCCCCCCTCCGGGACAGCTCAAGAGACCCAGTACTTC. Its translation: CASSPPSGTAQETQYF. The gene calls are TRBV7-9 and TRBJ2-5; 7 bases match TRBD1. Trimming removed 5 bases from V and 2 bases from J; junction bases left unmatched: 11. The CDR3 spans 16 residues. Germline values: CDR1 SEHNR, CDR2 FQNEAQ (reference sequence). The whole variable domain, remainder taken from reference TRBV7-9 and TRBJ2-5, is DTGVSQNPRHKITKRGQNVTFRCDPISEHNRLYWYRQTLGQGPEFLTYFQNEAQLEKSRLLSDRFSAERPKGSFSTLEIQRTEQGDSAMYLCASSPPSGTAQETQYFGPGTRLLVL.

The chain recombines TRBV7-3 with TRBJ2-3; unclear D gene. The germline V gene encodes CDR1 SGHTA and CDR2 FQGTGA. CDR3 length equals 17 residues. The ends were cut back, 2 bases at V and 0 bases at J, with 15 bases in the middle. The CDR3 coding sequence is TGTGCCAGCAGCTTAGAAGCCGCCCTGTCTAGCACAGATACGCAGTATTTT. Its protein is CASSLEAALSSTDTQYF.

This chain connects TRBV5-1 to TRBJ1-5; D gene uncertain. CDR1 and CDR2 from the germline V gene are SGHRS and YFSETQ. The CDR3 has 14 amino acids. The ends were cut back, 0 bases at V and 10 bases at J, with 14 bases in the middle. CDR3 residues: CASSLEGAFGPQHF. The CDR3 nucleotides are TGCGCCAGCAGCTTGGAGGGAGCTTTCGGTCCCCAGCATTTT.

This clone was picked up a small number of times. V gene TRBV5-4 combines with J gene TRBJ2-3, with a possible D match to TRBD2 (7 bases). V was trimmed by 4 bases and J by 2 bases, leaving 17 bases between them. The CDR3 spans 16 residues. Germline V gene data show CDR1 as SGHNT and CDR2 as YYREEE (reference sequence). The CDR3 sequence: CASSARGAGTTDTQYF. The CDR3 DNA reads as TGTGCCAGCAGCGCCCGGGGGGCCGGGACCACAGATACGCAGTATTTT. Combining the CDR3 with reference TRBV5-4 and TRBJ2-3 gives the whole variable domain ETGVTQSPTHLIKTRGQQVTLRCSSQSGHNTVSWYQQALGQGPQFIFQYYREEENGRGNFPPRFSGLQFPNYSSELNVNALELDDSALYLCASSARGAGTTDTQYFGPGTRLTVL.

The chain joins TRBV6-5 to TRBJ2-7; 7 bases map to TRBD1. The germline CDR1 and CDR2 sequences are MNHEY and SVGAGI. Germline trimming cut 6 bases from V and 2 bases from J; bases unmatched to any gene: 7. The CDR3 is made up of 14 amino acids. As DNA, the CDR3 is TGTGCCAGCAGGAGGGGGCGCGAAGCCTACGAGCAGTACTTC. Its protein product is CASRRGREAYEQYF.

V gene TRBV27 combines with J gene TRBJ2-6; tentative D call: TRBD1 (6 bases). Germline assignment: CDR1 MNHEY and CDR2 SMNVEV (reference sequence). V gave up 5 bases and J gave up 2 bases, with 10 bases separating them. CDR3 size: 15 residues. The CDR3 loop reads CASSQTGPGANVLTF. CDR3 sequence (DNA): TGTGCCAGCAGTCAAACAGGGCCTGGGGCCAACGTCCTGACTTTC.

This chain joins TRBV9 and TRBJ2-2; D is ambiguous. Germline V gives CDR1 SGDLS, CDR2 YYNGEE. This CDR3 has 13 amino acids. V was pared by 0 bases and J by 7 bases, with 7 bases between. The CDR3 nucleotides read TGTGCCAGCAGCGTAGCGACTGGCGGGGAGCTGTTTTTT. It yields the protein CASSVATGGELFF.

The rearrangement links TRBV28 to TRBJ1-6; 9 nucleotides line up with TRBD1. This CDR3 is 14 amino acids long. V gave up 8 bases and J gave up 8 bases; unmatched junction bases: 7. Germline assignment: CDR1 MDHEN and CDR2 SYDVKM. CDR3 nucleotides: TGTGCCAGCGGACAGGGGATAAACGATTCACCCCTCCACTTT. Its translation: CASGQGINDSPLHF.